Sequencing of this T cell receptor beta chain was carried out in a study of blood T cell repertoires in COVID-19 (TCRdb year 2020). Regarding the complete study: Samples from collaborators originated in the United States, Italy and Spain and spanned both the acute and convalescent phases of COVID-19. Sample metadata almost always included a de-identified subject ID, COVID-19 status, age in years and sex. Where available, HLA class I and class II types were taken from metadata supplied by the sample provider and were not determined by assay-based typing. The prospective study material was composed of cDNA or gDNA derived from T cells, B-cell-depleted T cells, or PBMCs. The samples were drawn from two sources: the first 160 participants of the ongoing ImmuneRACE study, and 1,254 subjects contributed by 6 global collaborators. Subjects who had been exposed to COVID-19, were actively infected with it, or had recovered from it provided the deeply sampled blood TCRbeta repertoires that made up the dataset. The repertoires were made available in a free public database intended to serve as a resource for research on the immune response to SARS-CoV-2. Results and caveats for the whole study, not just this receptor: Clinical and demographic metadata were provided uncurated, with the amount varying by source and participant.

Of note for this clone: There is no known antigen for this receptor. The input lacks base qualities; no much larger clone sits a single base away.

At one collaborating source in Seattle, patients were enrolled during active infection and were followed longitudinally through the course of disease. Collaborating institutions collected whole blood in K2EDTA tubes following their own protocols. For TCRbeta analysis, collaborator samples were shipped as frozen whole blood, as isolated PBMCs, or as DNA extracted from either sample type. TCRbeta CDR3 regions were amplified from genomic DNA by means of the immunoSEQ Assay, a bias-controlled multiplex PCR. In the authors' own workflow: Nucleated cell counts per sample were estimated from amplification of reference gene primers within the assay. To quantify the absolute abundance of each unique TCRbeta CDR3 rearrangement, sequence reads were collapsed and filtered. For each sample, productive Simpson clonality was calculated as the square root of Simpson's diversity index across productive rearrangements. The source is immuneACCESS, and TCRdb retained only in-frame sequences with V and J called. Part of the clones is not carried over; for the studies checked, unresolved V genes explain less than half of this, and the remainder is unexplained. V and J calls plus clone size are reproduced from that table; the DNA served to infer D and trimming. This sample has some 200,000 clones in its table, and 75% to 85% of those were observed once. 2% to 3% of the sample rests with the top ten.

This clonotype originated in a woman in her 70s with COVID-19, enrolled during active disease. Input material: peripheral blood.

CDR3 protein: CASSFDSGGAFSYNEQFF. Read as DNA, the sequence is TGTGCCAGCAGCTTCGATAGCGGGGGGGCGTTCTCCTACAATGAGCAGTTCTTC. Rearrangement joined TRBV11-3 to TRBJ2-1; the junction holds 11 bases that match TRBD2. The CDR3 sequence holds 18 residues, the cysteine and phenylalanine included. Of the read, only the CDR3 DNA is kept; its 54 bases are in frame from base 1. Taken from the germline V gene, the CDR1 and CDR2 loops are SGHNT and YENEEA. Ends trimmed: V by 3 bases, J by 0 bases; bases unmatched to a gene: 7.